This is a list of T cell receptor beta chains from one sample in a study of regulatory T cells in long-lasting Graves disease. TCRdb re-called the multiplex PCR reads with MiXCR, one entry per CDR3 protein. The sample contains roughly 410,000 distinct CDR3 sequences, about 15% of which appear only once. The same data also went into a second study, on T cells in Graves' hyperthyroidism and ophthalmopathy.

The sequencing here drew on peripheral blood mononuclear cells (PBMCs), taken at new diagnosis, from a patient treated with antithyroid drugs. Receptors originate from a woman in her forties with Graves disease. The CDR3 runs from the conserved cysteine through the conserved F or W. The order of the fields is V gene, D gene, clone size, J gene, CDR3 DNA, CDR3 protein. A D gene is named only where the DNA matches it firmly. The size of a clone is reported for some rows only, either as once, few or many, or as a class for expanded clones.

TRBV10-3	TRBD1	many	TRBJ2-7	TGTGCCACCGCGCGTCCCACCTGGGACAGTAACTACGAGCAGTACTTC	CATARPTWDSNYEQYF
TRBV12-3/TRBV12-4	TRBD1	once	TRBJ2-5	TGTGCCAGCAGTTCCGACAGGGGAATGGAGACCCAGTACTTC	CASSSDRGMETQYF
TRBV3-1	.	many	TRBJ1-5	TGTGCCAGCAGCCAAGATTTGGATCAGCCCCAGCATTTT	CASSQDLDQPQHF
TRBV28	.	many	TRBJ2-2	TGTGCCAGCAGTCCCCTGGGGGTAGCAAACACCGGGGAGCTGTTTTTT	CASSPLGVANTGELFF
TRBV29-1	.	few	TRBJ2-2	TGCAGCGCGTTAAAGGGTCCCGGGGAGCTGTTTTTT	CSALKGPGELFF
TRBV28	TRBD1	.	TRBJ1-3	TGTGCCAGCAGCCTGACAGGGTATCCTCACAACTCTGGAAACACCATATATTTT	CASSLTGYPHNSGNTIYF
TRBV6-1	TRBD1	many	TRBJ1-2	TGTGCCAGCAGTGATCCCGGACAGGGTTATGGCTACACCTTC	CASSDPGQGYGYTF
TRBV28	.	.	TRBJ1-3	TGTGCCAGCAGTTTACCCACCTCTGGAAACACCATATATTTT	CASSLPTSGNTIYF
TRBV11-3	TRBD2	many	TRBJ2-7	TGTGCCAGCAGCTTAGTACTAGCGGGAGGCCCCTACGAGCAGTACTTC	CASSLVLAGGPYEQYF
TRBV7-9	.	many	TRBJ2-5	TGTGCCAGCAGCCCGGGACACCTCTACCAAGAGACCCAGTACTTC	CASSPGHLYQETQYF
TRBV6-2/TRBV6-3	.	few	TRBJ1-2	TGTGCCAGCAGTTTAAACGATCGTCATGGCTACACCTTC	CASSLNDRHGYTF
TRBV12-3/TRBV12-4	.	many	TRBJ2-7	TGTGCCAGCAGCCGCTCTGTGGGCGAGCAGTACTTC	CASSRSVGEQYF
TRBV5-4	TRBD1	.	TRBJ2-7	TGTGCCAGCCAACCCGGACAGGGCCACCCCTACGAGCAGTACTTC	CASQPGQGHPYEQYF
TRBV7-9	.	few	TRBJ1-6	TGTGCCAGCAGCAGGGGTGAGGTCTATAATTCACCCCTCCACTTT	CASSRGEVYNSPLHF
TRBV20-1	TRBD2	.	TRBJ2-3	TGCAGTGCGCTTCTCCATAGCGGGGATACGCAGTATTTT	CSALLHSGDTQYF
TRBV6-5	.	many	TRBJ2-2	TGTGCCAGCAGTTTCGACTCCTTCAACACCGGGGAGCTGTTTTTT	CASSFDSFNTGELFF
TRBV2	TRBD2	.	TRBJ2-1	TGTGCCAGCAGTCTAGCGGGAGCGGGTTGGGGTGAGCAGTTCTTC	CASSLAGAGWGEQFF
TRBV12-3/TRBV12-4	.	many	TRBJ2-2	TGTGCCAGCAGGACCCAGGATGGGGCCGGGGAGCTGTTTTTT	CASRTQDGAGELFF
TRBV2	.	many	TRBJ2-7	TGTGCCAGCAGTGACCCCAGGGCGGAAATCTACGAGCAGTACTTC	CASSDPRAEIYEQYF
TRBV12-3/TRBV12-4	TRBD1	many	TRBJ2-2	TGTGCCAGCAGCCAGGGACAGTCGAACACCGGGGAGCTGTTTTTT	CASSQGQSNTGELFF
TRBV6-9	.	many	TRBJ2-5	TGTGCCAGCAGTTTTCGGGTAACCCAGTACTTC	CASSFRVTQYF
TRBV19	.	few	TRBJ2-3	TGTGCCAGTAGCGGCGGTTCCTCCACTTTAGCCACAGATACGCAGTATTTT	CASSGGSSTLATDTQYF
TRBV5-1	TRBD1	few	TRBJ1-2	TGCGCCAGCAGCTTGCGCGGGACAGGAGATTATGGCTACACCTTC	CASSLRGTGDYGYTF
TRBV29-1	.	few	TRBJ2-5	TGCAGCGTTGATGGACTCCGGGACGAAAACCAAGAGACCCAGTACTTC	CSVDGLRDENQETQYF
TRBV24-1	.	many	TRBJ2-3	TGTGCCACCAGTGAGGGGACAGATACGCAGTATTTT	CATSEGTDTQYF
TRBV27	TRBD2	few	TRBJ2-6	TGTGCCAGCAGTCCCTTTGAGCGGCTAGCGGAACCCTCTGGGGCCAACGTCCTGACTTTC	CASSPFERLAEPSGANVLTF
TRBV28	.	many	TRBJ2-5	TGTGCCAGCAGCTCCGCATTGGGACAAGAGACCCAGTACTTC	CASSSALGQETQYF
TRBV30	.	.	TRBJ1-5	TGTGCCTGGGGACTCCACGGGACCCTCAATCAGCCCCAGCATTTT	CAWGLHGTLNQPQHF
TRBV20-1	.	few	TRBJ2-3	TGCAGTGCTGACGACGACAGTAGCACAGATACGCAGTATTTT	CSADDDSSTDTQYF
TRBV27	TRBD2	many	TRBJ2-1	TGTGCCAGCAGTTCAATAGCGGGAGATGAGCAGTTCTTC	CASSSIAGDEQFF
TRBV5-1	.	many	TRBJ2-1	TGCGCCAGCAGCTTCACCAGAAATGAGCAGTTCTTC	CASSFTRNEQFF
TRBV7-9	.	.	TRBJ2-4	TGTGCCAGCAGCTTACCCACCCCAGGGATGGCCAAAAACATTCAGTACTTC	CASSLPTPGMAKNIQYF
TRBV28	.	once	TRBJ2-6	TGTGCCAGCCAGAGGCTTTTACGCTCTGGGGCCAACGTCCTGACTTTC	CASQRLLRSGANVLTF
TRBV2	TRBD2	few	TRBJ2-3	TGTGCCAGCACCCCGGGACTAGCGGGACCTACGGGTCGCACAGATACGCAGTATTTT	CASTPGLAGPTGRTDTQYF
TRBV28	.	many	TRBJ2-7	TGTGCCAGCAGCCCCCCGGCGGGCAGGGCCTATTACGAGCAGTACTTC	CASSPPAGRAYYEQYF
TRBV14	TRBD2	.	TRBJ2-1	TGTGCCAGCAGTCGGGTAGCGGGGTACAATGAGCAGTTCTTC	CASSRVAGYNEQFF
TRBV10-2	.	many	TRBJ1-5	TGCGCCAGCAGTGAGGTGAGCAATCAGCCCCAGCATTTT	CASSEVSNQPQHF
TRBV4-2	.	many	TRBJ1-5	TGTGCCAGCAGCCAAGACGTGGGTCAGCCCCAGCATTTT	CASSQDVGQPQHF
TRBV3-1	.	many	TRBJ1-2	TGTGCCAGCAGCCTGTCTCTAGCCTATGGCTACACCTTC	CASSLSLAYGYTF
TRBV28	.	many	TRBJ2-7	TGTGCCAGCAGTTTACCTCAAGGCTACGAGCAGTACTTC	CASSLPQGYEQYF
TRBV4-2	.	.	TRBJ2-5	TGTGCCAGCAGCCAGACTCCTCCTCAAGAGACCCAGTGCTTC	CASSQTPPQETQCF
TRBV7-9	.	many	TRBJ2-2	TGTGCCAGCACCTTGGGGTCAGACAACACCGGGGAGCTGTTTTTT	CASTLGSDNTGELFF
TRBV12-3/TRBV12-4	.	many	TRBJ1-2	TGTGCCAGCAGAGCAGGGTTCTATGGCTACACCTTC	CASRAGFYGYTF
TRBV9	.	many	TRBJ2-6	TGTGCCAGCAGCGTAGGTCCTGGGGCCAACGTCCTGACTTTC	CASSVGPGANVLTF
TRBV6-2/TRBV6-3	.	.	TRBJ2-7	TGTGCCAGCAGTTATAGGAACGAGCAGTACTTC	CASSYRNEQYF
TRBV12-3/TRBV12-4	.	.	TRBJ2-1	TGTGCCAGCAGTAAACACCCAAAGACAGGTGAGCAGTTCTTC	CASSKHPKTGEQFF
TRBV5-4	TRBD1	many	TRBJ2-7	TGTGCCAGCAGCTCACCGGGACAGGGGGTGTACGAGCAGTACTTC	CASSSPGQGVYEQYF
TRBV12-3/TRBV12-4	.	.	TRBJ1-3	TGTGCCAGCGGAACTCAGCTCCGAGGAAACACCATATATTTT	CASGTQLRGNTIYF
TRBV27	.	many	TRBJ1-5	TGTGCCAGCAGGAGAAGGGAAAATCAGCCCCAGCATTTT	CASRRRENQPQHF
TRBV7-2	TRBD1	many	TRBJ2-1	TGTGCCAGCAGCTTGACAGGGTCCAGCCCCTACAATGAGCAGTTCTTC	CASSLTGSSPYNEQFF
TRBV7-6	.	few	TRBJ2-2	TGTGCCAGCAGCTTAGAGAGGGTGCCCGGGGAGCTGTTTTTT	CASSLERVPGELFF
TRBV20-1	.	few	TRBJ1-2	TGCAGTGCCCGAGGGACCCCAAACTCTAACTATGGCTACACCTTC	CSARGTPNSNYGYTF
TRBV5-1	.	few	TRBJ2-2	TGCGCCAGCAGCTTGCGGCTAGCTATGAACACCGGGGAGCTGTTTTTT	CASSLRLAMNTGELFF
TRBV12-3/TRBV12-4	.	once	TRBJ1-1	TGTGCCAGCAGTTTCTCTCCCACTGAAGCTTTCTTT	CASSFSPTEAFF
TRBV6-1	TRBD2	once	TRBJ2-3	TGTGCCAGCAGTCACGCTAGCGGGAGTGGCACAGATACGCAGTATTTT	CASSHASGSGTDTQYF
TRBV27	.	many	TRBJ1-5	TGTGCCAGCAGTTGGCGGGTTAATCAGCCCCAGCATTTT	CASSWRVNQPQHF
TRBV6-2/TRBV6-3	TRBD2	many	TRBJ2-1	TGTGCCAGCAGTCCCAGGACAGCTAGCGGGAGGTTCTCCTACAATGAGCAGTTCTTC	CASSPRTASGRFSYNEQFF
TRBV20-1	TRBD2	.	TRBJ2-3	TGCAGTGCTTTAGAGTGGGGGACTAGCGGGAGGGCCGATACGCAGTATTTT	CSALEWGTSGRADTQYF
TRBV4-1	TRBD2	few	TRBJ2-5	TGCGCCAGCAGCCAAGTTCTAGCGGGACAAGAGACCCAGTACTTC	CASSQVLAGQETQYF